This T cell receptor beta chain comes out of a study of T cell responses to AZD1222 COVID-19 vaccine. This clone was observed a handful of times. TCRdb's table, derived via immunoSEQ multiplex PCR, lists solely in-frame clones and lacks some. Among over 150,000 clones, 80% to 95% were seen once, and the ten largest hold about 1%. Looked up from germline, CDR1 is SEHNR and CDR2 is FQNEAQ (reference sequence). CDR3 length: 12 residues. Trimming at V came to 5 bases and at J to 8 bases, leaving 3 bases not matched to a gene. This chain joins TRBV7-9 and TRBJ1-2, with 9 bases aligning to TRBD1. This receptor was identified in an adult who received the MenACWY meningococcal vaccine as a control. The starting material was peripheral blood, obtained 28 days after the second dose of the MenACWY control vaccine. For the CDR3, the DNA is TGTGCCAGCAGCGGTGACAGGGGGGGCTACACCTTC. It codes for CASSGDRGGYTF. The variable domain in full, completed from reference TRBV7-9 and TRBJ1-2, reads DTGVSQNPRHKITKRGQNVTFRCDPISEHNRLYWYRQTLGQGPEFLTYFQNEAQLEKSRLLSDRFSAERPKGSFSTLEIQRTEQGDSAMYLCASSGDRGGYTFGSGTRLTVV.